This TCR beta chain stems from a study of T cell clones after liver transplantation. In the study overall: TCRbeta sequencing after a pre-transplant mixed lymphocyte reaction identified graft-donor-reactive clones, later tracked in post-transplant blood. Points from the study as a whole: These preliminary findings come from unstandardized post-transplant sampling times. Migration into the graft, not deletion, may explain lost graft donor-reactive T cells.

Concerning this clone: Its specificity is not known.

Some clones are missing from TCRdb's copy, which holds only in-frame ones; the method was immunoSEQ multiplex PCR. The table shows 45,000 or so clones, with about 86% occurring only once. The receptor's source is a human patient who received a liver transplant. These T cells may partly come from the graft donor. The material was CD4+ T cells from blood, obtained 24 months after liver transplant.

The chain's CDR3 is CASSQDGLVFNEQFF. CDR3 nucleotides: TGTGCCAGCAGCCAAGATGGACTAGTGTTCAATGAGCAGTTCTTC. This sequence joins TRBV14 and TRBJ2-1, with TRBD2 matching 7 bases. Germline CDR1 and CDR2: SGHDN and FVKESK. This CDR3 is built from 15 residues. Trimming took 0 bases from V and 6 from J; bases not matched to a gene: 5. The full variable domain, in which reference TRBV14 and TRBJ2-1 provide the parts outside the CDR3, is EAGVTQFPSHSVIEKGQTVTLRCDPISGHDNLYWYRRVMGKEIKFLLHFVKESKQDESGMPNNRFLAERTGGTYSTLKVQPAELEDSGVYFCASSQDGLVFNEQFFGPGTRLTVL.